This paragraph covers one T cell receptor beta chain sequence. The protocol was immunoSEQ multiplex PCR, while the TCRdb copy is restricted to in-frame clones and leaves out a portion. The repertoire has roughly 120,000 clones, 85% to 90% of them found once; the top ten carry about 3.9%. Germline V lookup: CDR1 ENHRY, CDR2 SYGVKD. J gave up 9 bases and V 0 bases, and 16 bases lay outside the gene matches. This CDR3 is built from 17 residues. The data were obtained in a study of blood T cell repertoires in COVID-19. The TCR comes from a man in his fifties or sixties with acute or convalescent COVID-19. The V call is TRBV10-3, the J call TRBJ2-7, with 8 positions matching TRBD2. The sequencing input was peripheral blood. Written as DNA, the CDR3 is TGTGCCATCAGTGAGTCGTGGGGGCTAGCGGGCCCTGTGGGGCAGTACTTC. Protein product: CAISESWGLAGPVGQYF.